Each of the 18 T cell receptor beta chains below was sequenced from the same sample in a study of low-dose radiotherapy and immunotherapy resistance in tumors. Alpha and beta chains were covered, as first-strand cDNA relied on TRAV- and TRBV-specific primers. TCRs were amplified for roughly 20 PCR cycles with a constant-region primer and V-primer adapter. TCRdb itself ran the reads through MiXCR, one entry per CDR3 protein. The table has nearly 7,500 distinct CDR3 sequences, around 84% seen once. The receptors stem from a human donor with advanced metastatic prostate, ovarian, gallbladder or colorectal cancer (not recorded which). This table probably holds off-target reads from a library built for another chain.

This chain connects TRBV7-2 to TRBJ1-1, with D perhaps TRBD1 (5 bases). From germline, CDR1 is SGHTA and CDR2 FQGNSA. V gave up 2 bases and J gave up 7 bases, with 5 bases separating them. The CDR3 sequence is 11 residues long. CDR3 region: CASSLQGEAFF. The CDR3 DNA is TGTGCCAGCAGCTTACAGGGTGAAGCTTTCTTT. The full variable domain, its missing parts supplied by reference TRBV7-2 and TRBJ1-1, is GAGVSQSPSNKVTEKGKDVELRCDPISGHTALYWYRQSLGQGLEFLIYFQGNSAPDKSGLPSDRFSAERTGGSVSTLTIQRTQQEDSAVYLCASSLQGEAFFGQGTRLTVV.

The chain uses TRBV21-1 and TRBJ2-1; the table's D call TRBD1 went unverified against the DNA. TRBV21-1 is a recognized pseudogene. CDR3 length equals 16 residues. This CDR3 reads CASSKRGQGVVNEQFF. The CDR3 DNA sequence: TGTGCCAGCAGCAAAAGGGGACAGGGGGTTGTCAATGAGCAGTTCTTC.

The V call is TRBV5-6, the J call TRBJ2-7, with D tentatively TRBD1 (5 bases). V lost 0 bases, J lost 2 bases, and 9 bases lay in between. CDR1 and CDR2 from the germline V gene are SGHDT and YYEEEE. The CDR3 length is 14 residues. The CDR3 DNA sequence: TGTGCCAGCAGCTTGGACCAGGGCGCCTACGAGCAGTACTTC. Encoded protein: CASSLDQGAYEQYF.

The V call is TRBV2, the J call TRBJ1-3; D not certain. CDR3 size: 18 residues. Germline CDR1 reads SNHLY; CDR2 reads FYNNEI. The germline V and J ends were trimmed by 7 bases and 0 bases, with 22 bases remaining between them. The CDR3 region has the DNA TGTGCCAGCACTGGCTCCCCTGGGCAGGCATCCTCTGGAAACACCATATATTTT. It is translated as CASTGSPGQASSGNTIYF.

In nucleotides, the CDR3 is TGTGCCAGCGGCAGGGTAGGGTCGGCTAATGAAAAACTGTTTTTT. Protein sequence: CASGRVGSANEKLFF. V and J are TRBV7-2 and TRBJ1-4, with a tentative D call TRBD1 (5 bases). Germline V lookup: CDR1 SGHTA, CDR2 FQGNSA. This CDR3 is built from 15 residues. Trimming left V 8 bases short and J 3 bases short, with 16 bases between.

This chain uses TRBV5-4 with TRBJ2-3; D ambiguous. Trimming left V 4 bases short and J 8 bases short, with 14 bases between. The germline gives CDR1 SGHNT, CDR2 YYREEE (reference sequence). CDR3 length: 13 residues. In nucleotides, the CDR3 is TGTGCCAGCAGCGGCGACCAGCTGGGTACGCAGTATTTT. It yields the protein CASSGDQLGTQYF. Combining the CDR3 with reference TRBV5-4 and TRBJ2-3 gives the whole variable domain ETGVTQSPTHLIKTRGQQVTLRCSSQSGHNTVSWYQQALGQGPQFIFQYYREEENGRGNFPPRFSGLQFPNYSSELNVNALELDDSALYLCASSGDQLGTQYFGPGTRLTVL.

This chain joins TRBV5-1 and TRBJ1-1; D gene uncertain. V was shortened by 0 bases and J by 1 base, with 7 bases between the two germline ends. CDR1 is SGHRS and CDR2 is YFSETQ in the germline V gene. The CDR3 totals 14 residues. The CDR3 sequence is CASSLGYENTEAFF. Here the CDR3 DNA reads TGCGCCAGCAGCTTGGGGTACGAGAACACTGAAGCTTTCTTT.

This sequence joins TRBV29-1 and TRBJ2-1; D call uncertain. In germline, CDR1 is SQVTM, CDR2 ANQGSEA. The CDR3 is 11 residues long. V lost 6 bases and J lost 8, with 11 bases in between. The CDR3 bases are TGCAGCGTACTGGTAATCCATGAGCAGTTCTTC. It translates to CSVLVIHEQFF.

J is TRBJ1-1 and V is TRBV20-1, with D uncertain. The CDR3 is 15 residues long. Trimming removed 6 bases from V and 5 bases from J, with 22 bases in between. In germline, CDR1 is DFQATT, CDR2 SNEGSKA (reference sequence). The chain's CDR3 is CSADQRLGLRTEAFF. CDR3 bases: TGCAGTGCGGATCAGCGGCTTGGGTTGAGAACTGAAGCTTTCTTT.

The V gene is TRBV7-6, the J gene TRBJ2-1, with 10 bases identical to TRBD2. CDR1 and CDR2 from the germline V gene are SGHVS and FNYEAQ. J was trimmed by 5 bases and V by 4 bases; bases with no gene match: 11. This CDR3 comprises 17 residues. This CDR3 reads CASSSWGLAGVNNEQFF. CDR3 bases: TGTGCCAGCAGCTCCTGGGGCCTAGCGGGGGTCAACAATGAGCAGTTCTTC. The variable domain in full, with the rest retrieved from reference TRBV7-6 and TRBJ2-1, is GAGVSQSPRYKVTKRGQDVALRCDPISGHVSLYWYRQALGQGPEFLTYFNYEAQQDKSGLPNDRFSAERPEGSISTLTIQRTEQRDSAMYRCASSSWGLAGVNNEQFFGPGTRLTVL.

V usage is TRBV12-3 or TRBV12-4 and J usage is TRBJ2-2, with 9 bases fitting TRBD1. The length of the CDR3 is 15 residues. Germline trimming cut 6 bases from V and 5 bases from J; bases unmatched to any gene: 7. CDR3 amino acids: CASRPRGTGTGELFF. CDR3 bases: TGTGCCAGCAGACCAAGGGGGACAGGGACCGGGGAGCTGTTTTTT.

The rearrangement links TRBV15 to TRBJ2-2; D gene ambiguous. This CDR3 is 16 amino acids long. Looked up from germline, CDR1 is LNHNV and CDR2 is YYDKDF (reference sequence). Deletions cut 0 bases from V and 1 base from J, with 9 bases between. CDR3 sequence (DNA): TGTGCCACCAGCAGAGATTCCGGCCGGAACACCGGGGAGCTGTTTTTT. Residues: CATSRDSGRNTGELFF.

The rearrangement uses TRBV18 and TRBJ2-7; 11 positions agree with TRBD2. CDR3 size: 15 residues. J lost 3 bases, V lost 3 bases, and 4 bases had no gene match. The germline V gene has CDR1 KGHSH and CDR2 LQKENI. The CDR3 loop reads CASSPPTSGDYEQYF. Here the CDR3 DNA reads TGTGCCAGCTCACCGCCGACTAGCGGGGACTACGAGCAGTACTTC.

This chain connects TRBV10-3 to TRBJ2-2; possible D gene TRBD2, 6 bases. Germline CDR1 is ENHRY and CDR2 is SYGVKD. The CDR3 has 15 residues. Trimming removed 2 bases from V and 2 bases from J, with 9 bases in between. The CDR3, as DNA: TGTGCCATCAGTGAGCGGCGGGGCAACACCGGGGAGCTGTTTTTT. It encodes CAISERRGNTGELFF.

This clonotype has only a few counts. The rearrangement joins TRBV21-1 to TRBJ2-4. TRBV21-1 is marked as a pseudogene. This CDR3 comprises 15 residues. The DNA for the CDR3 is TGTGCCAGCAGCAAAGGTGACCCCATGGGGAACATTCAGTACTTC. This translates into CASSKGDPMGNIQYF.

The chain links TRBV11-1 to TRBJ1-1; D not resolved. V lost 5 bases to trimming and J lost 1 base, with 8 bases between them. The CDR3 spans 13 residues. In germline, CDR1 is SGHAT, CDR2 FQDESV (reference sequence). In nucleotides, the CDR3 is TGTGCCAGCAGCGGAGCGCGGAACACTGAAGCTTTCTTT. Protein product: CASSGARNTEAFF.

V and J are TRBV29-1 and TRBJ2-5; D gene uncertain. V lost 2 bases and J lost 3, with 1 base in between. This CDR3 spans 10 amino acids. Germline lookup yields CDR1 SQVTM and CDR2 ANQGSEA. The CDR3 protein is CSVEKETQYF. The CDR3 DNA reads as TGCAGCGTTGAAAAAGAGACCCAGTACTTC.

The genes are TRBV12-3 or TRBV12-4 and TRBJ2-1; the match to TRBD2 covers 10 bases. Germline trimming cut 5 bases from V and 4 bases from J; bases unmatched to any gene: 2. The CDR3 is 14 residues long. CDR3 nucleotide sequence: TGTGCCAGCAGTGCTAGCGGGGGTTACAATGAGCAGTTCTTC. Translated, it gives CASSASGGYNEQFF.